Sequencing of this T cell receptor (beta chain) was carried out in a study of T-cell reconstitution after alpha-beta-depleted transplantation in children. Study-wide results and limits: When one year had passed after transplant, most T-cell counts and diversity came from newly produced T cells. In patients about two months after transplant, alpha-beta T cells reportedly arose from several hundred expanded graft clones. There were some patients whose high TCRbeta diversity at day 60 came from surviving recipient T cells and thymic progenitors.

The TCRbeta library was prepared with unique molecular identifiers. TCRdb re-derived calls from the PCR reads in MiXCR, one entry per CDR3 protein. Of more than 200,000 distinct CDR3 sequences listed, under 8.5% were seen once; the top ten hold 35%. This clonotype was detected many times. Its antigen remains unknown. The ends were cut back, 4 bases at V and 0 bases at J, with 13 bases in the middle. Per the germline V gene, CDR1 is DFQATT and CDR2 is SNEGSKA (reference sequence). CDR3 length equals 15 residues. The V gene is TRBV20-1, the J gene TRBJ1-3; the D is unclear. The sequence came from a male patient aged 2-15 years who had a stem cell transplant for acute myeloid leukemia, so the T cells may come from the graft donor. The sample in question was PBMCs, mostly from graft donor cells, obtained 360 days after TCRalphabeta/CD19-depleted stem cell transplant. For the CDR3, the DNA is TGCAGTGCTACAAGGACGGTGAGCTCTGGAAACACCATATATTTT. The encoded protein is CSATRTVSSGNTIYF.